This TCR beta chain originates from a study of a mutant IDH1 vaccine in newly diagnosed glioma. Study summary: Eight vaccine doses were administered to patients at weeks 1, 3, 5, 7, 11, 15, 19 and 23. Earlier therapy was either radiotherapy, temozolomide, or both, and most got both.

Noted time point: week 5, during vaccination. Vaccination used 300 ug of mutant IDH1 20-mer peptide per dose, with topical imiquimod. The donors' diagnosis was new WHO grade 3 or 4 astrocytoma that was IDH1-mutant and ATRX-lost. The CDR3 extends over 16 amino acids. CDR1 LGHNA and CDR2 YSLEER come from the germline V gene. The germline V and J ends were trimmed by 4 bases and 5 bases, with 20 bases remaining between them. Whole-study results and caveats: The occurrence of vaccine-induced immune responses was seen in around 92% of patients.

Notes on this clone: What it binds is unknown.

Some clones are missing from TCRdb's copy, which holds only in-frame ones; the method was immunoSEQ multiplex PCR. Here the sample spans about 58,000 clones, around 84% being singletons. This clonotype was sampled from a woman between 50 and 59 years old with glioma. The chain joins TRBV4-3 to TRBJ1-2; possibly TRBD1 for D (5 bases). The specimen comprised PBMCs, sampled from a glioma patient whose treatment included an IDH1 peptide vaccine. In nucleotides, the CDR3 is TGCGCCAGCAGCCCCGCGGACACCCGAGGGGCTTATGGCTACACCTTC. This encodes CASSPADTRGAYGYTF.